This TCR beta chain was recorded in a study of T cell repertoires in aging, cancer and after chemotherapy. Study summary: Pre- and post-chemotherapy samples were paired from glioblastoma patients treated with temozolomide-based therapy.

Multiplex touch-down PCR with TRB-A/B primers amplified rearranged V-D-J TRB sequences. TCRdb re-analysed the multiplex PCR reads in MiXCR, keeping a single row per CDR3 protein. This sample has 1,700 or so distinct CDR3 sequences; around 40% occur once, and the top ten carry around two fifths. The template was genomic DNA from peripheral blood, not RNA. This clonotype has more than one count but fewer than ten. The target antigen is unknown. The germline V gene encodes CDR1 MNHEY and CDR2 SVGEGT. With V trimmed by 7 bases and J by 6 bases, 9 bases remained unmatched. The length of the CDR3 is 15 residues. Notes on the study in general: Untreated cancer patients had significantly lower blood TCR diversity than age-matched healthy donors. Rebound thymic output was suggested by rising median generation probability during chemotherapy in each cancer cohort. Loss of evenness, beyond lost richness, contributed to age-related TCR diversity decline in cancer patients.

The chain has TRBV6-2 or TRBV6-3 and TRBJ2-1; TRBD2 matches at 10 bases. This clonotype was sampled from a human donor with a solid tumor. Sequences were obtained from blood. The CDR3 nucleotides read TGTGCCAGCAAAGGGGGTAGCGGGAGGATCAATGAGCAGTTCTTC. Protein sequence: CASKGGSGRINEQFF.